Below, 20 T cell receptor beta chains from the same sample are listed, as sequenced in a study of blood T cell repertoires in COVID-19. Method: immunoSEQ multiplex PCR; TCRdb's copy keeps in-frame clones and lacks some. The repertoire includes more than 200,000 clones, 84% of them detected once, and approximately 4.7% sits in the top ten. The sequencing sample was made of peripheral blood. The origin of the receptors is a man aged 50-59 years with active or convalescent COVID-19.

V gene TRBV10-2 combines with J gene TRBJ2-1; possible D gene TRBD2, 5 bases. Germline CDR1 WSHSY, CDR2 SAAADI. The CDR3 is made up of 13 amino acids. The V and J ends lost 0 bases and 10 bases respectively, with 10 bases between them. The CDR3 spells CASSESIGGEQFF. Here the CDR3 DNA reads TGCGCCAGCAGTGAGTCGATTGGCGGGGAGCAGTTCTTC.

The V gene is TRBV9, the J gene TRBJ1-4, with a weak D call TRBD1 (5 bases). Trimming shortened V by 4 bases and J by 7 bases, and 14 bases separated the two germline ends. Germline V gene data show CDR1 as SGDLS and CDR2 as YYNGEE. The CDR3 runs to 14 residues. CDR3: CASSSGGIGEKLFF. The CDR3 bases are TGTGCCAGCAGCTCCGGGGGAATAGGTGAAAAACTGTTTTTT.

V gene TRBV11-2 combines with J gene TRBJ2-5; 11 nucleotides line up with TRBD2. The CDR3 loop spans 18 amino acids. Unmatched junction bases numbered 11, after V lost 4 bases and J lost 1 base. Germline V gene data show CDR1 as SGHAT and CDR2 as FQNNGV. For the CDR3, the DNA is TGTGCCAGCAGCTACCGCCGGGGACTAGCGGAACTCCAAGAGACCCAGTACTTC. It yields the protein CASSYRRGLAELQETQYF.

The V and J genes are TRBV18 and TRBJ1-5; D might be TRBD1 (6 bases). CDR1 is KGHSH, CDR2 LQKENI, per germline. CDR3 length: 15 residues. Trimming left V 1 base short and J 0 bases short, with 7 bases between. The CDR3 loop reads CASSPQGGSNQPQHF. The CDR3 region has the DNA TGTGCCAGCTCACCACAAGGGGGTAGCAATCAGCCCCAGCATTTT.

This clone was recorded a few times. The chain carries TRBV6-6 and TRBJ2-6; D gene unclear. The V end was cut by 0 bases, the J end by 1 base, with 4 bases between. The length of the CDR3 is 15 residues. Germline values: CDR1 MNHNY, CDR2 SVGAGI (reference sequence). The DNA of the CDR3 is TGTGCCAGCAGTTACTCCCCATCTGGGGCCAACGTCCTGACTTTC. Translation: CASSYSPSGANVLTF.

V gene TRBV2 combines with J gene TRBJ1-6; TRBD1 matches 9 bases. The CDR3 is 15 residues long. Germline assignment: CDR1 SNHLY and CDR2 FYNNEI. V gave up 4 bases and J gave up 5 bases; unmatched junction bases: 3. CDR3 nucleotides: TGTGCCAGCAGTGCAGGGACAGGGAATAATTCACCCCTCCACTTT. Translation: CASSAGTGNNSPLHF.

DNA for the CDR3: TGTGCCAGCAGCCAACTAGGGGGCTCGAACTATGGCTACACCTTC. Encoded protein: CASSQLGGSNYGYTF. The chain employs TRBV7-2 and TRBJ1-2; the match to TRBD1 covers 7 bases. The CDR3 runs to 15 residues. The junction had 8 bases not matched to a gene; V was cut back by 5 bases and J by 2 bases. From germline, CDR1 is SGHTA and CDR2 FQGNSA.

The chain uses TRBV5-1 and TRBJ2-1, with 15 bases fitting TRBD2. V gave up 7 bases and J gave up 8 bases; unmatched junction bases: 7. The CDR3 is made up of 15 amino acids. Germline V lookup: CDR1 SGHRS, CDR2 YFSETQ. The CDR3 loop is CASQGLAGGSDEQFF. The CDR3 coding sequence is TGCGCCAGCCAGGGACTAGCGGGGGGAAGTGATGAGCAGTTCTTC.

This clone was detected a few times. CDR3 in DNA: TGCGCCAGCAGCTCCTCTCTAGGTGGGGCCAACGTCCTGACTTTC. Its protein is CASSSSLGGANVLTF. The rearrangement uses TRBV5-1 and TRBJ2-6; no reliable D call. The V gene lost 3 bases and the J gene lost 3 bases, with 10 bases spanning the gap. The germline V gene has CDR1 SGHRS and CDR2 YFSETQ. The CDR3 is made up of 15 amino acids.

This clone has a single count. The chain employs TRBV7-6 and TRBJ2-2, with 7 bases matching TRBD1. The CDR3 sequence is 15 residues long. V shed 1 base, J shed 3 bases, and the junction held 2 bases outside the gene matches. The germline V gene encodes CDR1 SGHVS and CDR2 FNYEAQ. CDR3 loop: CASSLGGTDTGELFF. CDR3 nucleotide sequence: TGTGCCAGCAGCTTAGGGGGGACAGACACCGGGGAGCTGTTTTTT.

This clone occurred once. As DNA, the CDR3 is TGTGCCAGCAGTATACAGGGTACGCAGCCCCAGCATTTT. Translated: CASSIQGTQPQHF. V and J are TRBV12-3 or TRBV12-4 and TRBJ1-5; tentatively, D is TRBD1 (6 bases). This CDR3 spans 13 amino acids. Trimming took off 5 bases at V and 7 bases at J, with 12 bases between the two ends.

The rearrangement uses TRBV6-5 and TRBJ2-7, with TRBD2 as a possible D gene (5 bases). The V end lost 8 bases, the J end lost 6 bases, and 11 bases lay between the germline ends. The CDR3 extends over 11 amino acids. In germline, CDR1 is MNHEY, CDR2 SVGAGI. Here the CDR3 reads CASSRGSEQYF. The DNA of the CDR3 is TGTGCCAGCTCCCGAGGGTCCGAGCAGTACTTC.

CDR3 amino acids: CAWRATGGVTEAFF. The DNA for the CDR3 is TGTGCCTGGAGGGCTACAGGGGGCGTCACTGAAGCTTTCTTT. This chain joins TRBV30 and TRBJ1-1; 9 nucleotides align to TRBD1. With V trimmed by 3 bases and J by 4 bases, 6 bases remained unmatched. The CDR3 is 14 amino acids. Looked up from germline, CDR1 is GTSNPN and CDR2 is SVGIG (reference sequence).

The count of this clone is one. The rearrangement joins TRBV19 to TRBJ1-3; 7 bases fit TRBD1. The CDR3 consists of 15 residues. Per germline, CDR1 LNHDA and CDR2 SQIVND (reference sequence). V lost 7 bases, J lost 4 bases, and 10 bases stayed unmatched. The CDR3, as DNA: TGTGCCAGTACTTCCGGGACAGCGCCCGGAAACACCATATATTTT. Protein sequence: CASTSGTAPGNTIYF.

This clone was detected a few times. Here the CDR3 reads CASSLDHRNDQPQHF. The CDR3 bases are TGTGCCAGCAGCTTAGATCACAGGAACGATCAGCCCCAGCATTTT. The chain recombines TRBV7-2 with TRBJ1-5, with D perhaps TRBD1 (5 bases). This CDR3 region has 15 residues. Trimming removed 1 base from V and 5 bases from J, with 12 bases in between. The V gene's germline CDR1 is SGHTA and CDR2 FQGNSA.

This rearrangement joins TRBV30 to TRBJ1-4; the match to TRBD1 covers 9 bases. CDR1 and CDR2 from the germline V gene are GTSNPN and SVGIG (reference sequence). CDR3 size: 15 residues. The J segment lost 7 bases and the V segment lost 0 bases, leaving 6 bases of the junction unmatched. The CDR3 here is CAWSVPTGGGEKLFF. As DNA, the CDR3 is TGTGCCTGGAGTGTACCCACAGGGGGCGGTGAAAAACTGTTTTTT.

This chain joins TRBV4-1 and TRBJ1-2; no firm D call. The CDR3 is 14 amino acids. Germline CDR1 MGHRA, CDR2 YSYEKL. Trimming took 1 base from V and 4 from J, leaving 10 bases between them. The CDR3 coding sequence is TGCGCCAGCAGCCAAGGGGGAGTATTCTATGGCTACACCTTC. Amino acid sequence: CASSQGGVFYGYTF.

The CDR3 nucleotides read TGTGCCAGTGCGGGACAGGCCATGAGGGACACTGAAGCTTTCTTT. It codes for CASAGQAMRDTEAFF. The chain is built from TRBV19 and TRBJ1-1; TRBD1 aligns across 8 bases. The CDR3 is made up of 15 amino acids. The trim removed 8 bases at V and 3 bases at J, leaving 11 bases unmatched. Germline V gene data show CDR1 as LNHDA and CDR2 as SQIVND (reference sequence).

Written as DNA, the CDR3 is TGTGCCAGCAGTGTGTCGCAGGGGTTTAGCAATCAGCCCCAGCATTTT. Translation gives CASSVSQGFSNQPQHF. The V gene is TRBV6-1, the J gene TRBJ1-5, with D possibly matching TRBD1 (6 bases). The V and J ends lost 4 bases and 0 bases respectively, with 13 bases between them. The CDR3 length is 16 residues. Germline CDR1 and CDR2: MNHNS and SASEGT.

A single count supports this clone. The genes are TRBV9 and TRBJ2-3; D unclear. Germline CDR1 reads SGDLS; CDR2 reads YYNGEE. V was cut by 0 bases and J by 2 bases, with 10 bases left in between. The CDR3 consists of 15 residues. CDR3 amino acids: CASSVDPANTDTQYF. The CDR3 nucleotides are TGTGCCAGCAGCGTAGACCCAGCGAACACAGATACGCAGTATTTT.